Reported below is one TCR beta chain. The CDR3 extends over 14 amino acids. Germline V gene sequence: CDR1 SGHAT, CDR2 FQNNGV. V dropped 8 bases and J dropped 3; count of bases not matched to a gene: 9. Profiling relied on immunoSEQ multiplex PCR, and the TCRdb table lists in-frame clones only, not all of them. The table shows 50,000 to 80,000 clones, with about 88% occurring only once. These data belong to a study of technical replicates of blood from a few donors. The sequence was obtained from a human donor in good health. Some clones in this sample may be carry-over from other donors' samples. The chain couples TRBV11-2 to TRBJ2-7, with 8 bases aligning to TRBD1. Sequencing used PBMCs. DNA for the CDR3: TGTGCCAGCGGCTCGGACAGGGAGGTCTACGAGCAGTACTTC. Translated, it gives CASGSDREVYEQYF.